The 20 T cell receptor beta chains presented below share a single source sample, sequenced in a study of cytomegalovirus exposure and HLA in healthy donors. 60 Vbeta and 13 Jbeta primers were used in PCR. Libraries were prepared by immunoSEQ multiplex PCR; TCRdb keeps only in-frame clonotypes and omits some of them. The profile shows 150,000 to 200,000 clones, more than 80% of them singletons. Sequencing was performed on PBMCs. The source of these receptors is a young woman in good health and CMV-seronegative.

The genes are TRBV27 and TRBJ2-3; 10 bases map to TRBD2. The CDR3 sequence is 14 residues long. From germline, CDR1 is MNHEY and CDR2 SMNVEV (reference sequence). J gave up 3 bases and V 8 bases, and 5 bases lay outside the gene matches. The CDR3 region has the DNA TGTGCCAGCGCGGATAGCGGGAGGACAGATACGCAGTATTTT. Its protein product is CASADSGRTDTQYF.

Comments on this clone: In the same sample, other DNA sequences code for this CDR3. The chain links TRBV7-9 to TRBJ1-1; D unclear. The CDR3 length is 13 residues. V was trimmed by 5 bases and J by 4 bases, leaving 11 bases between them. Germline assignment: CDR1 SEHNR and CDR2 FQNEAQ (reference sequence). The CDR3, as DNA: TGTGCCAGCAGCCCCCTCGGAGGCACTGAAGCTTTCTTT. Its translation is CASSPLGGTEAFF.

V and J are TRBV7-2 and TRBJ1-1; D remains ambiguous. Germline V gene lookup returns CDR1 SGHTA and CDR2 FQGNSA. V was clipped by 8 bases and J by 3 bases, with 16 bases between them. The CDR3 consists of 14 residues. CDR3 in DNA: TGTGCCAGCGAGCGCAACTTCGGGGACACTGAAGCTTTCTTT. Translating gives CASERNFGDTEAFF. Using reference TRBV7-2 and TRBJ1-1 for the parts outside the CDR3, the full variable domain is GAGVSQSPSNKVTEKGKDVELRCDPISGHTALYWYRQSLGQGLEFLIYFQGNSAPDKSGLPSDRFSAERTGGSVSTLTIQRTQQEDSAVYLCASERNFGDTEAFFGQGTRLTVV.

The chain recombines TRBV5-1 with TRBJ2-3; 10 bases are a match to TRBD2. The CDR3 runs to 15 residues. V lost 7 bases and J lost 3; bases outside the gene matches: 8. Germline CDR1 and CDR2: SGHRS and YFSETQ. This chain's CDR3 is CASATSGIGTDTQYF. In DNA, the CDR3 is TGCGCCAGCGCAACTAGCGGGATAGGGACAGATACGCAGTATTTT.

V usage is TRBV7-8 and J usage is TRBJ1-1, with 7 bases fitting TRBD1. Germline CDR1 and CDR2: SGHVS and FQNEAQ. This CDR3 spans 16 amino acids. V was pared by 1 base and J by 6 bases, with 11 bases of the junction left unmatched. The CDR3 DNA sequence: TGTGCCAGCAGCTTAGTTTTCGACAGGGTCGACGCTGAAGCTTTCTTT. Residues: CASSLVFDRVDAEAFF.

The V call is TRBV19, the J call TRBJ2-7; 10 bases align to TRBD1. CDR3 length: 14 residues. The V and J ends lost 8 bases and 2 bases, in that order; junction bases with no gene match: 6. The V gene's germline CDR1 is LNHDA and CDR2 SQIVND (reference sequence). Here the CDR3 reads CASSGTGVTYEQYF. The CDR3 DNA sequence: TGTGCCAGTTCCGGGACAGGGGTAACCTACGAGCAGTACTTC. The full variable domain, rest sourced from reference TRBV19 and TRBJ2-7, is DGGITQSPKYLFRKEGQNVTLSCEQNLNHDAMYWYRQDPGQGLRLIYYSQIVNDFQKGDIAEGYSVSREKKESFPLTVTSAQKNPTAFYLCASSGTGVTYEQYFGPGTRLTVT.

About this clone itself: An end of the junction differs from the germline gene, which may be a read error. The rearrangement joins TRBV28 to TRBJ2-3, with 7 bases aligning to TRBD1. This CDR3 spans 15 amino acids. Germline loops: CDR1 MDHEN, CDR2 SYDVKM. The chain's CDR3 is CASSLRASGTDTQCF. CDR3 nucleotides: TGTGCCAGCAGTTTAAGGGCCTCTGGGACAGATACGCAGTGTTTT.

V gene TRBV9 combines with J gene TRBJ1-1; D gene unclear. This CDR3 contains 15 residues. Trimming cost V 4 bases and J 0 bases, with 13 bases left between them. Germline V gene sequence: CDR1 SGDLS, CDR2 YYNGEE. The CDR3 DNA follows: TGTGCCAGCAGCCGAGCGGCGGCTATGAACACTGAAGCTTTCTTT. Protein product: CASSRAAAMNTEAFF.

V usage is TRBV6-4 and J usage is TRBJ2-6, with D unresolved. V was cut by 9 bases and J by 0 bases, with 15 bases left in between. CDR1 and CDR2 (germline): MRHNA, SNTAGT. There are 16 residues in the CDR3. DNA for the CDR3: TGTGCCAGGACGGGTGCCAAAAACTCTGGGGCCAACGTCCTGACTTTC. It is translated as CARTGAKNSGANVLTF.

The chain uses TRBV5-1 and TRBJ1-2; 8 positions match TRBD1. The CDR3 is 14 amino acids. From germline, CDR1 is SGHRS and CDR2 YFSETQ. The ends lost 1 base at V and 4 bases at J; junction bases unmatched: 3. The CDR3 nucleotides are TGCGCCAGCAGCTTGCAGGGGGCACCCTATGGCTACACCTTC. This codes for CASSLQGAPYGYTF.

CDR3 nucleotide sequence: TGCAGCGCCGCGGACAGGGGGAGGAAGGAGACCCAGTACTTC. Its translation is CSAADRGRKETQYF. The rearrangement joins TRBV29-1 to TRBJ2-5; 10 bases agree with TRBD1. The germline V gene has CDR1 SQVTM and CDR2 ANQGSEA. With 7 bases clipped from V and 5 bases from J, the junction kept 10 bases outside the gene matches. This CDR3 is 14 amino acids long.

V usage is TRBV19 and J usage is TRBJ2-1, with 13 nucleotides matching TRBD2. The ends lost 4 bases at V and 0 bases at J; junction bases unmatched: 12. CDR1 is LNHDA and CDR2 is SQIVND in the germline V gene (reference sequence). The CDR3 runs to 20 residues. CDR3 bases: TGTGCCAGTAGTACCCCTCCGACTAGCGGGAGGAGGAGCTCCTACAATGAGCAGTTCTTC. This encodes CASSTPPTSGRRSSYNEQFF.

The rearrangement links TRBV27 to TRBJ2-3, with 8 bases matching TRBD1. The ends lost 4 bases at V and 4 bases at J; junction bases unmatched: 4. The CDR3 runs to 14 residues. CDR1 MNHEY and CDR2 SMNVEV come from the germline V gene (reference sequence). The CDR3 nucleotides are TGTGCCAGCAGTTACGACAGGGGAGCAGATACGCAGTATTTT. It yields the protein CASSYDRGADTQYF.

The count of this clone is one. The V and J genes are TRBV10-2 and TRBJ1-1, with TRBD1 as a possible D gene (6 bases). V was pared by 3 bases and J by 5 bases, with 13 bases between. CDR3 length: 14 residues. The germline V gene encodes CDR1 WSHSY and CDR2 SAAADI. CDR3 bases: TGCGCCAGCAGTGACAGGGCAAGGGGGACTGAAGCTTTCTTT. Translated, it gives CASSDRARGTEAFF.

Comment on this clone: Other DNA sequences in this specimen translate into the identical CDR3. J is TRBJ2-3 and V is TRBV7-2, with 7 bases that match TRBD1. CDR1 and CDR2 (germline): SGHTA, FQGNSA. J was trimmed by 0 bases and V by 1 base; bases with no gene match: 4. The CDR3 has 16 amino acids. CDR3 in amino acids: CASSLVPGGSTDTQYF. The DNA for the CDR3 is TGTGCCAGCAGCTTAGTCCCAGGGGGTAGCACAGATACGCAGTATTTT.

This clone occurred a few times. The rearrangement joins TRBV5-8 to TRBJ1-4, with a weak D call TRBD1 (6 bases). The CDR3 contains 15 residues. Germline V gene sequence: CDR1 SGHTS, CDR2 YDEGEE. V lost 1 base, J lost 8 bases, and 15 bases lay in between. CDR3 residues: CASSLSGTTKEKLFF. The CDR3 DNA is TGTGCCAGCAGCTTGAGCGGGACAACAAAAGAAAAACTGTTTTTT.

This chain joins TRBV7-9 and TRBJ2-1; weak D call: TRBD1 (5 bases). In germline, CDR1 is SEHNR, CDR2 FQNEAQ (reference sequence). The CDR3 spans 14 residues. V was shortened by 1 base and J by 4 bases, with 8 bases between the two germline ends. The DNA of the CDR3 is TGTGCCAGCAGCTTAGAGACAGCTTACAATGAGCAGTTCTTC. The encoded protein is CASSLETAYNEQFF.

The CDR3 loop is CASSSSGRAEGETQYF. The DNA for the CDR3 is TGTGCCAGCAGTTCTAGCGGGAGGGCCGAGGGAGAGACCCAGTACTTC. This chain links TRBV28 with TRBJ2-5; 12 bases map to TRBD2. This CDR3 is 16 amino acids long. Germline CDR1 is MDHEN and CDR2 is SYDVKM. V shed 4 bases and J 4 bases; nucleotides not matched to a gene: 7.

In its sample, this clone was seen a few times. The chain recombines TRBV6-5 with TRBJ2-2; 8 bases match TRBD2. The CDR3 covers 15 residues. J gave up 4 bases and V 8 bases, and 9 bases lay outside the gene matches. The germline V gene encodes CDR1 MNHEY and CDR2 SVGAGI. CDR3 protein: CASQSGSAGTGELFF. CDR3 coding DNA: TGTGCCAGCCAGAGCGGGAGTGCGGGCACCGGGGAGCTGTTTTTT.

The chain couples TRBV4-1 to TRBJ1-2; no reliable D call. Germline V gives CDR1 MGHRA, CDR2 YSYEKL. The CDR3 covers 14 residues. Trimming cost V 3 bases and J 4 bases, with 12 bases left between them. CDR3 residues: CASSHVGDSYGYTF. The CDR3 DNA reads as TGCGCCAGCAGCCATGTAGGAGACTCCTATGGCTACACCTTC.